This T cell receptor beta chain was observed in a study of shared clonotypes between healthy human individuals. About the study: CD4 naive cells filled three plates per donor, CD4 memory three, CD8 naive two and CD8 memory one.

Trimming took 6 bases from V and 3 from J, leaving 21 bases between them. The germline CDR1 and CDR2 sequences are MNHEY and SMNVEV (reference sequence). The CDR3 spans 18 residues. A CD45RA-negative memory subset and a CD45RA+ naive subset were separated from the CD4+ cells. Original processing notes: ImmunoSEQ only sent back junction sequences with no quality scores, so filtering was done differently. Sequencing was performed with immunoSEQ multiplex PCR; in TCRdb, only in-frame clones are kept and a portion is missing. That table supplies the V and J calls and clone size; D and trimming were determined from the DNA. The table records roughly 700,000 clones, approximately 74% of them present only once.

J is TRBJ1-6 and V is TRBV27; D gene uncertain. Specimen: memory CD4+ T cells sorted from blood. The subset denotes: CD45RA-negative fraction. This TCR derives from a woman aged 30 to 39 in good health. The CDR3 coding sequence is TGTGCCAGCAGCCGCACCGGATCGAATACCTACTATAATTCACCCCTCCACTTT. Translation gives CASSRTGSNTYYNSPLHF.